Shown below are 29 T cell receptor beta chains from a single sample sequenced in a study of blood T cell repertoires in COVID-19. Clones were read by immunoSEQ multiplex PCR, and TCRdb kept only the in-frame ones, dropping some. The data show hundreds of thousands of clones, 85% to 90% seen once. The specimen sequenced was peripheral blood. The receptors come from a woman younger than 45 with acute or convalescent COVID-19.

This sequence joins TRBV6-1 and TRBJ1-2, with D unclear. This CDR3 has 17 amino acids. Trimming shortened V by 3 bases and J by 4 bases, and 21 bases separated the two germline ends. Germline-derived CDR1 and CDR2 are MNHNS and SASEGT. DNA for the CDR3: TGTGCCAGCAGTGATAGGAGGCAGCCTATAACGACCTATGGCTACACCTTC. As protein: CASSDRRQPITTYGYTF.

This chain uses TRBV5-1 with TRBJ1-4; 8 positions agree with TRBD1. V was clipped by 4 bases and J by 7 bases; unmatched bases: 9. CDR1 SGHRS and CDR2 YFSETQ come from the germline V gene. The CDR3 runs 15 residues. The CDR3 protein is CASSARGQEGEKLFF. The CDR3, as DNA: TGCGCCAGCAGCGCGCGGGGACAGGAAGGTGAAAAACTGTTTTTT.

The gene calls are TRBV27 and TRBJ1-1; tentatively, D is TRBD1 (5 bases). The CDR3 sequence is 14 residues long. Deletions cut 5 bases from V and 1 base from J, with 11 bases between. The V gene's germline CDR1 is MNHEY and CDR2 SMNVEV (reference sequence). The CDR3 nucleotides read TGTGCCAGCAGTCGGCAGGGTCGGAACACTGAAGCTTTCTTT. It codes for CASSRQGRNTEAFF.

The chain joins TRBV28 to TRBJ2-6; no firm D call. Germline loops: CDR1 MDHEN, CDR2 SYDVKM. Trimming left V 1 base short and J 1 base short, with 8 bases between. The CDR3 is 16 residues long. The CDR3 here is CASSLLLRSGANVLTF. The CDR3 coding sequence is TGTGCCAGCAGTTTATTGTTGAGGTCTGGGGCCAACGTCCTGACTTTC.

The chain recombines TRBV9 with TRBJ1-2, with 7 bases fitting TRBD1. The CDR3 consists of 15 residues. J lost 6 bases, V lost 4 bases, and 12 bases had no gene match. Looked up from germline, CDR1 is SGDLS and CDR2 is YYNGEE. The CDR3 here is CASSPRTGLVDGYTF. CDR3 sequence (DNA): TGTGCCAGCAGCCCACGGACAGGTCTGGTAGATGGCTACACCTTC.

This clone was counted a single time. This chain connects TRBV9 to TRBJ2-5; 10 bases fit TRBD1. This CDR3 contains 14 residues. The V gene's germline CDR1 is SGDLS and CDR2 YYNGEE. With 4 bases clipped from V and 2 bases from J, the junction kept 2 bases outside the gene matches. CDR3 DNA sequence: TGTGCCAGCAGCCCGGGACAGGGGCAAGAGACCCAGTACTTC. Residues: CASSPGQGQETQYF.

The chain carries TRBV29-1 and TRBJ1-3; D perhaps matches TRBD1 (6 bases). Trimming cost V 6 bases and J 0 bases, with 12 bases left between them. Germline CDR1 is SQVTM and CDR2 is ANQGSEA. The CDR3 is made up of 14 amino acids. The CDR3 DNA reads TGCAGCGTCGGGACACCGGACTCTGGAAACACCATATATTTT. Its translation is CSVGTPDSGNTIYF.

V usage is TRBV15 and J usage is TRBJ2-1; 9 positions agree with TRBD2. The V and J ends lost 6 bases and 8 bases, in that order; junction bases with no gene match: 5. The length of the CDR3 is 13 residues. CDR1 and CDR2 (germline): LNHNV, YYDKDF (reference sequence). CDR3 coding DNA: TGTGCCACCAGTGCGGGGGGGATGGATGAGCAGTTCTTC. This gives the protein CATSAGGMDEQFF.

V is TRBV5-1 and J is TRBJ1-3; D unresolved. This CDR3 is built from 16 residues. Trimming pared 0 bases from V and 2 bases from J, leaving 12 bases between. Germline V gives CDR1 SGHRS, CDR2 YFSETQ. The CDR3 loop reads CASSLGGVSAGNTIYF. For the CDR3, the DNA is TGCGCCAGCAGCTTGGGCGGGGTGTCTGCTGGAAACACCATATATTTT.

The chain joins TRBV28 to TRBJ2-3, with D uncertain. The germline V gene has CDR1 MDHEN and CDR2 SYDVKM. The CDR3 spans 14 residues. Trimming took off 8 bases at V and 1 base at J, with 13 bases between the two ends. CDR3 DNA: TGTGCCAGCCTATCGGTGCCCGGCACAGATACGCAGTATTTT. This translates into CASLSVPGTDTQYF.

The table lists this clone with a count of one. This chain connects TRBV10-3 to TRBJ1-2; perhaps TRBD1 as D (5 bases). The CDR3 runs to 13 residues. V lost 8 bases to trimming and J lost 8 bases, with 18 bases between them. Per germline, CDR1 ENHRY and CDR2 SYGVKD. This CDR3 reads CAIGGVYLGGYTF. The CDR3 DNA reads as TGTGCCATCGGGGGGGTCTACCTCGGAGGCTACACCTTC.

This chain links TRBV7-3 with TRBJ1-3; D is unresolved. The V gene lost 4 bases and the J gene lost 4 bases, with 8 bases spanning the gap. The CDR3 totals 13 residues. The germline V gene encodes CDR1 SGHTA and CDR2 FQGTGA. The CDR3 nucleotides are TGTGCCAGCAGCTCCTCCCCCGGAAACACCATATATTTT. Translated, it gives CASSSSPGNTIYF.

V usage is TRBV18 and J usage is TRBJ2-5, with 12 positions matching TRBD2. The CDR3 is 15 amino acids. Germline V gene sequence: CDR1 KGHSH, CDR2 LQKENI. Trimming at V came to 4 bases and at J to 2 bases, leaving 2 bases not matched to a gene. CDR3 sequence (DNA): TGTGCCAGCTCACGCGGACTAGCGGGGCAAGAGACCCAGTACTTC. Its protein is CASSRGLAGQETQYF.

CDR3 loop: CASRTGTVNTEAFF. The CDR3 DNA reads as TGTGCCAGCAGAACAGGGACGGTGAACACTGAAGCTTTCTTT. V usage is TRBV28 and J usage is TRBJ1-1; D may be TRBD1 (6 bases). Germline V gene sequence: CDR1 MDHEN, CDR2 SYDVKM. Between the trimmed V and J ends, which lost 6 bases and 0 bases, there was a span of 11 bases. The CDR3 consists of 14 residues. Full variable domain (remainder filled in from reference TRBV28 and TRBJ1-1): DVKVTQSSRYLVKRTGEKVFLECVQDMDHENMFWYRQDPGLGLRLIYFSYDVKMKEKGDIPEGYSVSREKKERFSLILESASTNQTSMYLCASRTGTVNTEAFFGQGTRLTVV.

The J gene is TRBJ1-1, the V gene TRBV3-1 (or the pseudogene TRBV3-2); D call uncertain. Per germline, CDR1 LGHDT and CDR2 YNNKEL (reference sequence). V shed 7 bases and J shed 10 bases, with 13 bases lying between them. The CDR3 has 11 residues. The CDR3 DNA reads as TGTGCCAGCAACGGATGGGAGGGAGCTTTCTTT. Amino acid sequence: CASNGWEGAFF.

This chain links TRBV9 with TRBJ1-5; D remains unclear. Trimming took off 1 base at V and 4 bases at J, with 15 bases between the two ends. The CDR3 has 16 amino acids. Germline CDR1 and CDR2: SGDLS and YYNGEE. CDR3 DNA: TGTGCCAGCAGCGTACTTAACAGCGGTTTAAATCAGCCCCAGCATTTT. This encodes CASSVLNSGLNQPQHF.

This chain's CDR3 is CASSLEASVTGQGYTF. The CDR3 bases are TGCGCCAGCAGCTTGGAGGCGTCAGTGACAGGGCAGGGCTACACCTTC. The genes are TRBV5-1 and TRBJ1-2; 7 nucleotides align to TRBD1. CDR1 and CDR2 (germline): SGHRS, YFSETQ. The CDR3 is 16 residues long. Germline trimming cut 0 bases from V and 8 bases from J; bases unmatched to any gene: 13.

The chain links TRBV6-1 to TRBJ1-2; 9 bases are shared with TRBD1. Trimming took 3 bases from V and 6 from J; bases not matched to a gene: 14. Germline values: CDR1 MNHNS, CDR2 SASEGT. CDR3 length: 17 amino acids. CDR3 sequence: CASSDPSQDRGIDGYTF. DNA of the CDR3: TGTGCCAGCAGTGATCCCTCACAGGACAGGGGAATTGATGGCTACACCTTC.

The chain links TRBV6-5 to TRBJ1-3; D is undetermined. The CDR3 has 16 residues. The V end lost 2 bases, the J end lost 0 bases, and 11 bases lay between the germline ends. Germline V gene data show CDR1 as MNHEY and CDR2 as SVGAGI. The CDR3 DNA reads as TGTGCCAGCAGTTACCAGCGCACCAACTCTGGAAACACCATATATTTT. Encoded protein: CASSYQRTNSGNTIYF.

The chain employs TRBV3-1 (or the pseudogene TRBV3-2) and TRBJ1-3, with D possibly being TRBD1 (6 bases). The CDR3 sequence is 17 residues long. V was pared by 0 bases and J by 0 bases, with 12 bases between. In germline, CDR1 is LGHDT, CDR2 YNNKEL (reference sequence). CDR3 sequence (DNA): TGTGCCAGCAGCCAAGACACAGGGCGCCTCTCTGGAAACACCATATATTTT. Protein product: CASSQDTGRLSGNTIYF.

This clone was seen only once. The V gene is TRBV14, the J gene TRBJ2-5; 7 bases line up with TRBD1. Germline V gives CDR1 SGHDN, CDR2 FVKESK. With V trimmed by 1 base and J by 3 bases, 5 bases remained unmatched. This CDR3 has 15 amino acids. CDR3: CASSQGATGKETQYF. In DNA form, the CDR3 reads TGTGCCAGCAGCCAAGGTGCGACAGGGAAAGAGACCCAGTACTTC.

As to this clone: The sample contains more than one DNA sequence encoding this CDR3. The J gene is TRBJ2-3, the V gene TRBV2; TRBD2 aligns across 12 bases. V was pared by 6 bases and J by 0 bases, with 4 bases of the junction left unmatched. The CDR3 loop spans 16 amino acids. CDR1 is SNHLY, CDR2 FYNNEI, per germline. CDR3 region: CASRLLAGGSTDTQYF. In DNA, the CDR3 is TGTGCCAGCAGATTACTAGCGGGGGGTAGCACAGATACGCAGTATTTT.

CDR3 in DNA: TGCGCCAGGGGTTCCGTCCAGGGCTACGAGCAGTACTTC. It yields the protein CARGSVQGYEQYF. The chain carries TRBV5-1 and TRBJ2-7; perhaps TRBD1 as D (5 bases). The ends were cut back, 8 bases at V and 3 bases at J, with 15 bases in the middle. The CDR3 contains 13 residues. In germline, CDR1 is SGHRS, CDR2 YFSETQ.

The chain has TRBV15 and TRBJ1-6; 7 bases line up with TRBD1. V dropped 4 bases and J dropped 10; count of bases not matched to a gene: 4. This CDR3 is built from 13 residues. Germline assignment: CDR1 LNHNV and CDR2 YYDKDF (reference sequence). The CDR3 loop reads CATSKAGGSPLHF. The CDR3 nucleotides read TGTGCCACCAGCAAAGCAGGGGGGTCACCCCTCCACTTT.

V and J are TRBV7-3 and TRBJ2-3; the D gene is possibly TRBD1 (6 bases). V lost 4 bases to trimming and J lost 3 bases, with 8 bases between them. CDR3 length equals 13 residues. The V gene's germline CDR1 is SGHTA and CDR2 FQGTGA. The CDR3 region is CASSSQGTDTQYF. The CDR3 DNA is TGTGCCAGCAGCTCACAGGGTACAGATACGCAGTATTTT.

CDR3 protein: CASSAPSGEGNEQFF. CDR3 in DNA: TGTGCCAGCAGCGCGCCTAGCGGGGAGGGGAATGAGCAGTTCTTC. The chain has TRBV7-9 and TRBJ2-1; 9 bases align to TRBD2. This CDR3 is 15 amino acids long. V lost 5 bases and J lost 7; bases outside the gene matches: 9. Germline V CDR1 and CDR2: SEHNR, FQNEAQ (reference sequence).

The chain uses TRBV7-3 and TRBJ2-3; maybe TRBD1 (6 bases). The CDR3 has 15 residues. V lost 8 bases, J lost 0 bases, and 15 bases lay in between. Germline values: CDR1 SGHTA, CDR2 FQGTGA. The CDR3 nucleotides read TGTGCCAGCCGTAACGGGACACGGAGCACAGATACGCAGTATTTT. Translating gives CASRNGTRSTDTQYF.

For the CDR3, the DNA is TGTGCCAGCAGCGTAAGACTAGCGGCGTCCAATGAGCAGTTCTTC. It codes for CASSVRLAASNEQFF. The chain is built from TRBV9 and TRBJ2-1, with 9 bases identical to TRBD2. V shed 1 base and J 6 bases; nucleotides not matched to a gene: 5. The CDR3 extends over 15 amino acids. The V gene's germline CDR1 is SGDLS and CDR2 YYNGEE.

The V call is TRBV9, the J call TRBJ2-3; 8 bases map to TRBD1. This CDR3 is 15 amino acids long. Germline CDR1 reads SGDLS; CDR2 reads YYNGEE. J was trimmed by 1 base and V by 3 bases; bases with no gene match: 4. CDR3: CASSASRGRTDTQYF. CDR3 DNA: TGTGCCAGCAGCGCAAGCAGGGGGCGCACAGATACGCAGTATTTT.